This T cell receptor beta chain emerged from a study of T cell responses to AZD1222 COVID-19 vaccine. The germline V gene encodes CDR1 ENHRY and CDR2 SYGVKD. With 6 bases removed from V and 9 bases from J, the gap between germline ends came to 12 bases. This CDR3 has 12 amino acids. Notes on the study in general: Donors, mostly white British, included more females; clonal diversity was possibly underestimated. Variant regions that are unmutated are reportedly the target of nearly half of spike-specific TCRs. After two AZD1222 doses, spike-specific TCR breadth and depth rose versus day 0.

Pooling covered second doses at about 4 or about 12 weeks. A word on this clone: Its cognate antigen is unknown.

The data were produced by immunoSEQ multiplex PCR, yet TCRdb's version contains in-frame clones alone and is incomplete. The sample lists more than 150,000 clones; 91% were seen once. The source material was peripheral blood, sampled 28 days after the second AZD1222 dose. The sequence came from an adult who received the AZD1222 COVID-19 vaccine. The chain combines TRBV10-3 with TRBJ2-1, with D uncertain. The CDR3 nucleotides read TGTGCCATCAGAGACCTTGGCGGTGAGCAGTTCTTC. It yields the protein CAIRDLGGEQFF.